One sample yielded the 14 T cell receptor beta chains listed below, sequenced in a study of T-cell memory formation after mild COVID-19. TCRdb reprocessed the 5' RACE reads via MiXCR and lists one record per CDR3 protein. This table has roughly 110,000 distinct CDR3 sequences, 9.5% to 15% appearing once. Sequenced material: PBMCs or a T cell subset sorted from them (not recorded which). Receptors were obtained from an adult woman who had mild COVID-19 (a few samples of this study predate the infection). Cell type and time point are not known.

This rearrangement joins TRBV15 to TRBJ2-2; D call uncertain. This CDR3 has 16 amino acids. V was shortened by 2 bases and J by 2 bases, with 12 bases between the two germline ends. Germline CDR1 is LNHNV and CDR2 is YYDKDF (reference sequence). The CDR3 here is CATSRTLTLNTGELFF. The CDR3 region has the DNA TGTGCCACCAGCAGAACCCTGACACTCAACACCGGGGAGCTGTTTTTT.

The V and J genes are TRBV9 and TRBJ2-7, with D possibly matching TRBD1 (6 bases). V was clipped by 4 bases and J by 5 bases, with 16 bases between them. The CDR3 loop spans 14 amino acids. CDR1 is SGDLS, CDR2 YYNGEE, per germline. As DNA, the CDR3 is TGTGCCAGCAGCACCACCAGTGGGGGCCACGAGCAGTACTTC. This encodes CASSTTSGGHEQYF.

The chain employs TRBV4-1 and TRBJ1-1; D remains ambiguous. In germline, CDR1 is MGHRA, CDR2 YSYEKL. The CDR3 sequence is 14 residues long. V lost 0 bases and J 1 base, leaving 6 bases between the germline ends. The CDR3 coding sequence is TGCGCCAGCAGCCAAGATTCTTGGAACACTGAAGCTTTCTTT. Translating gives CASSQDSWNTEAFF.

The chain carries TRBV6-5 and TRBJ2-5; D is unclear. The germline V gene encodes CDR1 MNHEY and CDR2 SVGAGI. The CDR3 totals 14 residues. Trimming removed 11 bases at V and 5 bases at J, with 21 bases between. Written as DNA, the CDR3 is TGTGCCTGCCCCCTCCGGAGTAGTGGGGAGACCCAGTACTTC. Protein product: CACPLRSSGETQYF.

CDR3 coding DNA: TGCGCCAGCAGCCAAGTACCGGGGGGGACCGGGGAGCTGTTTTTT. It yields the protein CASSQVPGGTGELFF. This chain links TRBV4-1 with TRBJ2-2; the match to TRBD2 covers 8 bases. CDR3 length: 15 amino acids. Trimming at V came to 1 base and at J to 5 bases, leaving 3 bases not matched to a gene. CDR1 MGHRA and CDR2 YSYEKL come from the germline V gene.

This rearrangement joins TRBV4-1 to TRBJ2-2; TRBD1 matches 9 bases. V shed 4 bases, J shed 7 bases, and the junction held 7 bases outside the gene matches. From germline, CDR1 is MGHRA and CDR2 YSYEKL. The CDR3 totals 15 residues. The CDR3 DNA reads TGCGCCAGCAGCCGCCCCGGGACAGGGTACGGGGAGCTGTTTTTT. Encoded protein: CASSRPGTGYGELFF.

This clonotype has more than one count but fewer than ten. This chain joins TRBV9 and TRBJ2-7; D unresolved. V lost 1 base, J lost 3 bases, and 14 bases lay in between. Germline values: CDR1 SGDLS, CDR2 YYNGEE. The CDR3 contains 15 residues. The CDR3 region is CASSVRFEGDYEQYF. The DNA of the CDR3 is TGTGCCAGCAGCGTAAGGTTTGAAGGAGACTACGAGCAGTACTTC.

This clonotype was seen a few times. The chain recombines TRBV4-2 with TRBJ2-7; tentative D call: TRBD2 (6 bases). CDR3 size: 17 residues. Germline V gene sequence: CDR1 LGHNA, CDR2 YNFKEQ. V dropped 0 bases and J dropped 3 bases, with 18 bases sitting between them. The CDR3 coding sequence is TGTGCCAGCAGCCAAGATCCGGTGGGGGAGGCAAACTACGAGCAGTACTTC. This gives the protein CASSQDPVGEANYEQYF.

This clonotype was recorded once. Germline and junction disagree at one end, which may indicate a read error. The CDR3 sequence is CASSGLAGIQGTQYF. CDR3 coding DNA: TGTGCCAGCAGCGGACTAGCGGGGATCCAAGGGACCCAGTACTTC. The chain carries TRBV7-2 and TRBJ2-5, with 12 bases lining up with TRBD2. This CDR3 comprises 15 residues. Germline-derived CDR1 and CDR2 are SGHTA and FQGNSA.

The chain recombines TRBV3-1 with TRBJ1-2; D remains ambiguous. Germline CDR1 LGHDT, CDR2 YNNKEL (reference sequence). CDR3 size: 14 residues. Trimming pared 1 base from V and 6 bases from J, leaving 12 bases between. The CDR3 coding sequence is TGTGCCAGCAGCCAAGCCCCTCTCTTGGATGGCTACACCTTC. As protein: CASSQAPLLDGYTF. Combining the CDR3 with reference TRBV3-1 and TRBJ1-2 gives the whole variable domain DTAVSQTPKYLVTQMGNDKSIKCEQNLGHDTMYWYKQDSKKFLKIMFSYNNKELIINETVPNRFSPKSPDKAHLNLHINSLELGDSAVYFCASSQAPLLDGYTFGSGTRLTVV.

The CDR3 coding sequence is TGTGCCAGCAGCTTATGGGTTAGCGGGGGTCCTCAAGAGACCCAGTACTTC. It specifies CASSLWVSGGPQETQYF. The rearrangement links TRBV7-6 to TRBJ2-5; 9 nucleotides line up with TRBD2. J gave up 2 bases and V 2 bases, and 9 bases lay outside the gene matches. The CDR3 is 17 amino acids. The germline V gene has CDR1 SGHVS and CDR2 FNYEAQ.

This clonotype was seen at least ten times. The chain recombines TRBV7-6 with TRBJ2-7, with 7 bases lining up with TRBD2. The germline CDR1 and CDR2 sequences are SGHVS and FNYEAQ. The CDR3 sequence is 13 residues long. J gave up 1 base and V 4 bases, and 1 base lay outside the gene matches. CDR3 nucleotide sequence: TGTGCCAGCAGCTGGGGAGGGTCCTACGAGCAGTACTTC. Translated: CASSWGGSYEQYF.

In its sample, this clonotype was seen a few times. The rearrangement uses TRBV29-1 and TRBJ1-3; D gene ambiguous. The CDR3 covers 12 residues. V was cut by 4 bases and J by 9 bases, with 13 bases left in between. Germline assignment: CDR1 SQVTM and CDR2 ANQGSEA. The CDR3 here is CSVVSVRGTIYF. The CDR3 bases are TGCAGCGTTGTATCCGTCCGAGGCACCATATATTTT.

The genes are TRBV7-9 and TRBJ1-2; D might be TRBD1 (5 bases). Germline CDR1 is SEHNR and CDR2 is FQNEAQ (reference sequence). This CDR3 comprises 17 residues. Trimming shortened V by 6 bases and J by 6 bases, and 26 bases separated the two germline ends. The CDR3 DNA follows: TGTGCCAGCAGTCCAGTCCCCGGGGGTCCGAGACTTGATGGCTACACCTTC. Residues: CASSPVPGGPRLDGYTF.